The rows below give T cell receptor beta chains drawn from one sample of a study of OX40 agonist ivuxolimab in advanced cancers. Data came from immunoSEQ multiplex PCR; TCRdb stores just in-frame clones and leaves some out. Among roughly 130,000 clones listed, 90% to 95% were seen once. The sample was CD4+ or CD8+ T cells sorted from blood, taken in a trial of the OX40 agonist ivuxolimab. The receptors were sampled from an adult with an advanced solid tumor such as melanoma, head and neck, liver or kidney cancer. CDR3s include the opening cysteine and the closing phenylalanine or tryptophan. D genes are given only for firm matches. Clone sizes are given selectively: once, few, many, or a class where the clone is expanded.

- | TRBJ2-2 | TRBV5-1 | TRBD1 | CASSLAQGANTGELFF | TGCGCCAGCAGCTTGGCACAGGGGGCGAACACCGGGGAGCTGTTTTTT
- | TRBJ2-7 | TRBV2 | - | CARSIGNDYEQYF | TGTGCCAGAAGTATAGGGAACGACTACGAGCAGTACTTC
- | TRBJ1-4 | TRBV7-8 | - | CASSLEWRGGPVGEKLFF | TGTGCCAGCAGCTTAGAGTGGAGGGGGGGGCCTGTCGGGGAAAAACTGTTTTTT
few | TRBJ2-3 | TRBV1 | - | CTSSLGKREQTDTQYF | TGCACCAGCAGCCTGGGGAAGCGGGAGCAGACAGATACGCAGTATTTT
- | TRBJ2-3 | TRBV13 | TRBD1 | CASSSLGTGAGTDTQYF | TGTGCCAGCAGCTCCCTAGGGACAGGGGCAGGCACAGATACGCAGTATTTT
- | TRBJ2-7 | TRBV2 | TRBD2 | CASRISGSYEQYF | TGTGCCAGCAGAATAAGCGGGAGCTACGAGCAGTACTTC
- | TRBJ1-1 | TRBV19 | - | CASSIVVRAGKAFF | TGTGCCAGTAGTATAGTTGTCAGGGCGGGAAAAGCTTTCTTT
- | TRBJ1-5 | TRBV2 | - | CASSEIGGYSNQPQHF | TGTGCCAGCAGTGAAATTGGTGGATATAGCAATCAGCCCCAGCATTTT
- | TRBJ1-2 | TRBV9 | TRBD1 | CASSVAMTGFYGYTF | TGTGCCAGCAGCGTAGCCATGACAGGGTTCTATGGCTACACCTTC
- | TRBJ1-1 | TRBV7-8 | - | CASSSQGYTEAFF | TGTGCCAGCAGCTCACAGGGATACACTGAAGCTTTCTTT
- | TRBJ2-3 | TRBV9 | - | CASSVVTTSTDTQYF | TGTGCCAGCAGCGTAGTGACAACCAGCACAGATACGCAGTATTTT
- | TRBJ2-7 | TRBV28 | TRBD1 | CASSRPGQGFHEQYF | TGTGCCAGCAGTCGTCCGGGACAGGGGTTCCACGAGCAGTACTTC
- | TRBJ2-2 | TRBV12-1 | - | CASSFLRGYTGELFF | TGTGCCAGCAGCTTTCTCCGGGGCTACACCGGGGAGCTGTTTTTT
few | TRBJ2-2 | TRBV9 | - | CASSLNRGGELFF | TGTGCCAGCAGCCTAAACCGAGGGGGGGAGCTGTTTTTT
- | TRBJ2-5 | TRBV19 | - | CASSLRTDNVKKVQETQYF | TGTGCCAGTAGTCTGCGGACGGATAATGTGAAGAAGGTCCAAGAGACCCAGTACTTC
- | TRBJ2-3 | TRBV18 | - | CASSPNPAADTQYF | TGTGCCAGCTCACCTAATCCAGCTGCAGATACGCAGTATTTT
once | TRBJ2-5 | TRBV6-5 | - | CASGRGETQYF | TGTGCCAGTGGGAGAGGAGAGACCCAGTACTTC
- | TRBJ2-5 | TRBV4-2 | TRBD2 | CASSQNRGSSQETQYF | TGTGCCAGCAGCCAAAACCGCGGGAGTAGCCAAGAGACCCAGTACTTC
- | TRBJ2-1 | TRBV9 | TRBD2 | CASSVPLAGSYNEQFF | TGTGCCAGCAGCGTCCCCCTAGCGGGTAGCTACAATGAGCAGTTCTTC
- | TRBJ1-2 | TRBV6-5 | - | CASSRAGVNYGYTF | TGTGCCAGCTCCCGCGCAGGCGTTAACTATGGCTACACCTTC
- | TRBJ2-7 | TRBV2 | - | CASSVRQLYEQYF | TGTGCCAGCAGTGTCCGACAGTTATACGAGCAGTACTTC
- | TRBJ1-3 | TRBV28 | TRBD1 | CASRDRGGNTIYF | TGTGCCAGCAGGGACAGGGGCGGAAACACCATATATTTT
- | TRBJ2-1 | TRBV20-1 | - | CSATLFNEQFF | TGCAGTGCTACACTGTTCAATGAGCAGTTCTTC
- | TRBJ2-5 | TRBV28 | TRBD1 | CASSALPIRQGAGTQYF | TGTGCCAGCAGTGCCTTGCCAATACGACAGGGGGCAGGGACCCAGTACTTC
- | TRBJ1-3 | TRBV7-9 | TRBD1 | CASSFVQGGNTIYF | TGTGCCAGCAGCTTTGTACAGGGGGGAAACACCATATATTTT
- | TRBJ2-7 | TRBV5-1 | TRBD2 | CASSSLAGSSYEQYF | TGCGCCAGCAGCTCCCTAGCGGGATCTTCCTACGAGCAGTACTTC
- | TRBJ2-5 | TRBV4-1 | TRBD2 | CASSQARTSGRAGETQYF | TGCGCCAGCAGCCAAGCCCGGACTAGCGGGAGGGCCGGGGAGACCCAGTACTTC
- | TRBJ2-5 | TRBV18 | - | CASSPVQETQYF | TGTGCCAGCTCACCAGTGCAAGAGACCCAGTACTTC
- | TRBJ2-1 | TRBV5-8 | - | CASSNHNEQFF | TGTGCCAGCAGCAACCACAATGAGCAGTTCTTC
- | TRBJ1-2 | TRBV7-2 | - | CASSPRGNYGYTF | TGTGCCAGCAGCCCAAGGGGGAACTATGGCTACACCTTC
once | TRBJ2-7 | TRBV7-3 | TRBD2 | CASSSTSGGPYEQYF | TGTGCCAGCAGCTCCACTAGCGGGGGGCCGTACGAGCAGTACTTC
- | TRBJ2-7 | TRBV15 | - | CATGQGTAYEQYF | TGTGCCACCGGGCAGGGCACCGCCTACGAGCAGTACTTC
- | TRBJ1-1 | TRBV19 | - | CASSFARMNTEAFF | TGTGCCAGTAGTTTCGCCAGGATGAACACTGAAGCTTTCTTT
- | TRBJ1-2 | TRBV25-1 | - | CASRPTGIDLGGYTF | TGTGCCAGCAGACCGACGGGGATCGACTTAGGGGGCTACACCTTC
- | TRBJ2-5 | TRBV5-1 | - | CASSLKGSADQETQYF | TGCGCCAGCAGCTTGAAAGGGTCGGCAGACCAAGAGACCCAGTACTTC
- | TRBJ2-3 | TRBV18 | TRBD1 | CASSPGTADTQYF | TGTGCCAGCTCACCGGGGACAGCAGATACGCAGTATTTT
- | TRBJ2-7 | TRBV5-1 | TRBD1 | CASRLGPTGGSYEQYF | TGCGCCAGCAGATTGGGCCCGACAGGGGGCTCCTACGAGCAGTACTTC
- | TRBJ2-1 | TRBV6-6 | TRBD1 | CASRDRDRGRNEQFF | TGTGCCAGCAGGGACCGGGACAGGGGGCGAAATGAGCAGTTCTTC
few | TRBJ2-1 | TRBV5-1 | - | CASSYIARGEQFF | TGCGCCAGCAGCTATATAGCGAGGGGGGAGCAGTTCTTC
- | TRBJ2-7 | TRBV7-9 | TRBD2 | CASSRSGGGSGLSFEQYF | TGTGCCAGCAGCCGTTCGGGCGGGGGATCGGGTTTGTCTTTCGAGCAGTACTTC
- | TRBJ2-6 | TRBV27 | - | CATRGWGRNLAGANVLTF | TGTGCCACCCGGGGGTGGGGCCGAAATCTCGCCGGGGCCAACGTCCTGACTTTC
- | TRBJ2-3 | TRBV19 | - | CASSITGPPQDTQYF | TGTGCCAGTAGTATTACCGGGCCTCCCCAAGATACGCAGTATTTT
- | TRBJ1-5 | TRBV19 | TRBD1 | CASRTGGTGNNQPQHF | TGTGCCAGTAGAACCGGGGGGACAGGTAACAATCAGCCCCAGCATTTT
few | TRBJ1-1 | TRBV7-9 | - | CASSLESNTEAFF | TGTGCCAGCAGCTTAGAGTCGAACACTGAAGCTTTCTTT
- | TRBJ2-1 | TRBV6-1 | TRBD1 | CASSEVGQARASYNEQFF | TGTGCCAGCAGTGAAGTTGGACAGGCGAGGGCTTCCTACAATGAGCAGTTCTTC
once | TRBJ2-5 | TRBV2 | TRBD1 | CASSRDRPLGETQYF | TGTGCCAGCAGCCGGGACAGGCCTTTGGGAGAGACCCAGTACTTC
- | TRBJ1-1 | TRBV28 | - | CASSLLQEGAFF | TGTGCCAGCAGTTTGCTACAGGAGGGAGCTTTCTTT